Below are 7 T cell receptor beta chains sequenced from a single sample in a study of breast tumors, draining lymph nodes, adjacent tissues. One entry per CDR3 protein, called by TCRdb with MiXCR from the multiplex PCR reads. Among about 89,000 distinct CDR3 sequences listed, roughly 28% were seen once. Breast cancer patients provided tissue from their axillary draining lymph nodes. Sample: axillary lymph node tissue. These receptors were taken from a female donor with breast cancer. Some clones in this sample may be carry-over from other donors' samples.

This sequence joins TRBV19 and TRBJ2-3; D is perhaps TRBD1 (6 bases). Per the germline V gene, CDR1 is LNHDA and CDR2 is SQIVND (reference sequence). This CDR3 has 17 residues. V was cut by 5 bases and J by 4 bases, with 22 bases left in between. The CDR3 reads CASSGVGGVRSADTQYF. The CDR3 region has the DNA TGTGCCAGTAGTGGGGTAGGGGGAGTACGTTCGGCAGATACGCAGTATTTT.

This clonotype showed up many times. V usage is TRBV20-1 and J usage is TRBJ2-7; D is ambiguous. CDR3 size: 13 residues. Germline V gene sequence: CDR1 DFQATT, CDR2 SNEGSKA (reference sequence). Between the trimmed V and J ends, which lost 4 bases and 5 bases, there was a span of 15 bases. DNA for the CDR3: TGCAGTGCTACACGCAGGCTCGGCGACGAGCAGTACTTC. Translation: CSATRRLGDEQYF.

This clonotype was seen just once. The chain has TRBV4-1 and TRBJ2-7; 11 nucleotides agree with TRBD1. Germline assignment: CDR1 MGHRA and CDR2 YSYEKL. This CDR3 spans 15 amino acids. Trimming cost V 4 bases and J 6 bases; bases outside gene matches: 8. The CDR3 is CASSPGQGVPSEQYF. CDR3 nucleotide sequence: TGCGCCAGCAGCCCGGGACAGGGGGTTCCCTCCGAGCAGTACTTC.

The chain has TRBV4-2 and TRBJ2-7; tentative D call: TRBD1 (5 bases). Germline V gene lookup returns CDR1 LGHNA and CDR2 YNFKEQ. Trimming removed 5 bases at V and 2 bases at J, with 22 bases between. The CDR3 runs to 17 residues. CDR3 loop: CASSSLTKGRDTYEQYF. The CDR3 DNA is TGTGCCAGCAGCTCTTTAACTAAGGGCAGGGATACCTACGAGCAGTACTTC.

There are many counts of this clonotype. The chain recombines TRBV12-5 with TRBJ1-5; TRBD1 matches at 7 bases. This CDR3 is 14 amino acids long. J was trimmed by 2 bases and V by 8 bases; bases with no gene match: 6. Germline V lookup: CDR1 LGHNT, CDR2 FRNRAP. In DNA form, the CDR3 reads TGTGCTAGTTCGAGACAGGGTCGCAATCAGCCCCAGCATTTT. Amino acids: CASSRQGRNQPQHF.

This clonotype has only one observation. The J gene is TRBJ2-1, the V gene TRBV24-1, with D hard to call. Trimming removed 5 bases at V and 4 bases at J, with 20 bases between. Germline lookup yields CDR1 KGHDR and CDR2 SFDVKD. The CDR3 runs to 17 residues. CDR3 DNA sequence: TGTGCCACCAGTGCTAGTGGGATCCGCAACGTTTACAATGAGCAGTTCTTC. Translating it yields CATSASGIRNVYNEQFF.

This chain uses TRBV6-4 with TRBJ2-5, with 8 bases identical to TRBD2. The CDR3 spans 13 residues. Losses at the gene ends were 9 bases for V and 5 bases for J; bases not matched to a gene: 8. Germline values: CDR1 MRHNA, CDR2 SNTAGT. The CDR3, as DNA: TGTGCCAGGGACCCGGCTAGCGGGGAGACCCAGTACTTC. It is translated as CARDPASGETQYF.